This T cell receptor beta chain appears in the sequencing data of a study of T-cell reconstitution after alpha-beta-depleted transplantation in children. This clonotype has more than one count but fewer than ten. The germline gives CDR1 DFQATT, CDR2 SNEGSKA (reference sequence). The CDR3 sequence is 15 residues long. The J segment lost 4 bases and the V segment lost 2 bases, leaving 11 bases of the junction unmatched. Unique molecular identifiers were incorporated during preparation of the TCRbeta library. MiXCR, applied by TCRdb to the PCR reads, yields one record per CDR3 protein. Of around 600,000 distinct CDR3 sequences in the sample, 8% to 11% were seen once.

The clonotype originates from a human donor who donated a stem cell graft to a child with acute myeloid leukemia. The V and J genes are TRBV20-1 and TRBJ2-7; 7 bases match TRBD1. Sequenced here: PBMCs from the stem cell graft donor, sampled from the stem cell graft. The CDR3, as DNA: TGCAGTGCTAGACTTCGCTCCGGGACAGTTTACGAGCAGTACTTC. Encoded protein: CSARLRSGTVYEQYF.